This T cell receptor beta chain was observed in a study of CD8 T cells in Susac syndrome. Across the study: At blood draw, Susac syndrome patients were therapy-naive, on corticosteroids, or on intravenous immunoglobulin alone. Study-wide results and limits: The CD4+ T cell repertoires in Susac syndrome did not show any clonal expansion.

The T cells that were sequenced for TCR beta were CD8+ and CD4+ cells from blood. The RNA, about 0.45 to 1 ug, was put through reverse transcription using random hexamers. TCRdb redid the calling of the immunoSEQ multiplex PCR reads with MiXCR, one entry per CDR3 protein. In the table there are around 170,000 distinct CDR3 sequences, approximately 95% of which are singletons. Points on this clonotype: What it binds is unknown.

Germline V gives CDR1 LNHDA, CDR2 SQIVND (reference sequence). Trimming cost V 5 bases and J 4 bases; bases outside gene matches: 9. The CDR3 loop spans 16 amino acids. The source of this sequence is a human donor with Susac syndrome. The genes are TRBV19 and TRBJ2-2, with 8 bases lining up with TRBD1. The sample taken for sequencing was CD4+ T cells from PBMCs. The chain's CDR3 is CASSVRQGFVTGELFF. CDR3 nucleotide sequence: TGTGCCAGTAGTGTTCGACAGGGGTTCGTCACCGGGGAGCTGTTTTTT.